These T cell receptor beta chains were read from a single sample in a study of blood T cell repertoires in COVID-19. Clones were read by immunoSEQ multiplex PCR, and TCRdb kept only the in-frame ones, dropping some. The table lists over 110,000 clones, around 90% of them singletons. Sequencing was performed on peripheral blood. These receptors were taken from a woman aged 50 to 60 with acute or convalescent COVID-19. Each CDR3 is given with its conserved first and last residue. The D gene is left open where the match is weak. Clone size, where shown, is once, few, many, or a class for clones that have expanded.

size | D | J | V | DNA | CDR3
- | TRBD1 | TRBJ1-6 | TRBV5-1 | TGCGCCAGCAGCTTGGACAGGGGGACCGATAATTCACCCCTCCACTTT | CASSLDRGTDNSPLHF
- | TRBD1 | TRBJ2-1 | TRBV29-1 | TGCAGCGCCGAAACAGGGGACTCCTACAATGAGCAGTTCTTC | CSAETGDSYNEQFF
- | - | TRBJ2-5 | TRBV5-1 | TGCGCCAGCAGTCAGGGGCCAGGGGTCGGGCAAGAGACCCAGTACTTC | CASSQGPGVGQETQYF
- | - | TRBJ2-2 | TRBV5-6 | TGTGCCAGCAGCTTGGCGGGGGGCCGGGAGCTGTTTTTT | CASSLAGGRELFF
- | TRBD1 | TRBJ1-2 | TRBV25-1 | TGTGCCAGCAGTTACTCCGGGACAGGGGTCTATGGCTACACCTTC | CASSYSGTGVYGYTF
- | TRBD2 | TRBJ2-3 | TRBV10-2 | TGCGCCAGCAGTGATTGGGCTAGCGGCCGGGCAGATACGCAGTATTTT | CASSDWASGRADTQYF
- | - | TRBJ1-2 | TRBV27 | TGTGCCAGCAGTTTTAGCGGGGGCGGTGGCTACACCTTC | CASSFSGGGGYTF
- | - | TRBJ2-3 | TRBV7-2 | TGTGCCAGCAGCTTTAAGGCGGGAGATACGCAGTATTTT | CASSFKAGDTQYF
- | - | TRBJ2-3 | TRBV19 | TGTGCCAGTTCCCGGGGGGACTCAGGGGCAGATACGCAGTATTTT | CASSRGDSGADTQYF
- | - | TRBJ2-7 | TRBV3-1/TRBV3-2 | TGTGCCAGCAGCCCCAACAGGGTCTCCTACGAGCAGTACTTC | CASSPNRVSYEQYF
few | - | TRBJ1-1 | TRBV19 | TGTGCCAGTAGTACCTTGCAGGGGTCGGGTGAAGCTTTCTTT | CASSTLQGSGEAFF
- | TRBD1 | TRBJ1-1 | TRBV12-3/TRBV12-4 | TGTGCCAGCGCGGGACAGGAGAACACTGAAGCTTTCTTT | CASAGQENTEAFF
once | - | TRBJ1-2 | TRBV5-6 | TGTGCCAGCAGAGTGCCGACTGATTATGGCTACACCTTC | CASRVPTDYGYTF
- | - | TRBJ2-1 | TRBV3-1/TRBV3-2 | TGTGCCAGCAGCCACGACAGTTACAATGAGCAGTTCTTC | CASSHDSYNEQFF
- | TRBD1 | TRBJ2-1 | TRBV5-1 | TGCGCCAGTTCCCGGGACAGGGATATTAATGAGCAGTTCTTC | CASSRDRDINEQFF
- | - | TRBJ1-1 | TRBV7-2 | TGTGCCAGCAGCTCCTCCGGGGGAATGAACACTGAAGCTTTCTTT | CASSSSGGMNTEAFF
- | - | TRBJ1-1 | TRBV13 | TGTGCCAGCAGCGGACGCGGCAGGGTAACTGAAGCTTTCTTT | CASSGRGRVTEAFF
- | - | TRBJ2-4 | TRBV7-9 | TGTGCCAGCAGCCCCCCGCAGGGACTAGCCAAAAACATTCAGTACTTC | CASSPPQGLAKNIQYF
- | - | TRBJ1-6 | TRBV6-1 | TGTGCCAGCAGTGGGCCCAACAGGAGCGGGATCTGGGGATATGGGTCACCCCTCCACTTT | CASSGPNRSGIWGYGSPLHF
- | - | TRBJ1-5 | TRBV6-5 | TGTGCCAGCAGTTACTCGATCAGGGGCGATCAGCCCCAGCATTTT | CASSYSIRGDQPQHF
- | - | TRBJ1-4 | TRBV9 | TGTGCCAGCAGCGTAGCCCCCCCCGCAACTAATGAAAAACTGTTTTTT | CASSVAPPATNEKLFF
- | - | TRBJ2-5 | TRBV5-4 | TGTGCCAGCAGCTTGGTCGGGGGATTAGGAGAGACCCAGTACTTC | CASSLVGGLGETQYF
few | TRBD1 | TRBJ1-1 | TRBV19 | TGTGCCAGTAGTCCGGGCGCAGGGGGACGGAACACTGAAGCTTTCTTT | CASSPGAGGRNTEAFF
once | TRBD2 | TRBJ2-4 | TRBV20-1 | TGCAGTGCTAGTCCGGGACTAGTGAACATTCAGTACTTC | CSASPGLVNIQYF
- | TRBD1 | TRBJ2-7 | TRBV4-1 | TGCGCCAGCAGCCCCCGGACAGGGATTTACCACGAGCAGTACTTC | CASSPRTGIYHEQYF
few | TRBD2 | TRBJ2-7 | TRBV6-6 | TGTGCCAGCAGTTCTCCAGCGGGGCTCTACGAGCAGTACTTC | CASSSPAGLYEQYF
- | TRBD2 | TRBJ2-1 | TRBV7-9 | TGTGCCAGCAGCGCGAGGGGACTAGCGGGGGGATACAATGAGCAGTTCTTC | CASSARGLAGGYNEQFF
- | - | TRBJ2-7 | TRBV19 | TGTGCCAGTAGTATAGGGACGAGGGCCGCGGGGAACGAGCAGTACTTC | CASSIGTRAAGNEQYF
- | - | TRBJ2-2 | TRBV7-2 | TGTGCCAGCAGCCACCTCCGGACATCGCGAACCGGGGAGCTGTTTTTT | CASSHLRTSRTGELFF
- | - | TRBJ1-3 | TRBV6-5 | TGTGCCAGCAGCGGACTTGGCACCATATATTTT | CASSGLGTIYF
- | TRBD1 | TRBJ1-2 | TRBV18 | TGTGCCAGCTCACCCCCGGGACAGGGAAAGAATGGCTACACCTTC | CASSPPGQGKNGYTF
- | TRBD1 | TRBJ1-4 | TRBV7-9 | TGTGCCAGCAGCTCGTACCGGGACAGGCGGAATGAAAAACTGTTTTTT | CASSSYRDRRNEKLFF
- | TRBD2 | TRBJ2-7 | TRBV27 | TGTGCCAGCAGTTCTTGGCTAGCGGGAGTTGACGAGCAGTACTTC | CASSSWLAGVDEQYF
- | TRBD1 | TRBJ1-2 | TRBV6-5 | TGTGCCAGCAGTCAACCTACAGGGGGCTTTTATGGCTACACCTTC | CASSQPTGGFYGYTF
- | - | TRBJ2-1 | TRBV7-9 | TGTGCCAGCACCAATTCTATCTCCTACAATGAGCAGTTCTTC | CASTNSISYNEQFF
few | TRBD1 | TRBJ1-5 | TRBV9 | TGTGCCAGCAGCGTATCGACAGGGTATAGTACATATAGCAATCAGCCCCAGCATTTT | CASSVSTGYSTYSNQPQHF
- | - | TRBJ2-6 | TRBV7-3 | TGTGCCAGCAGCTTATCAGGGGCTGGGGCCAACGTCCTGACTTTC | CASSLSGAGANVLTF
- | - | TRBJ1-5 | TRBV19 | TGTGCCAGTAGCCTCGGGATTAATCAGCCCCAGCATTTT | CASSLGINQPQHF
- | - | TRBJ1-1 | TRBV7-2 | TGTGCCAGCAGCCTAAATACTGAAGCTTTCTTT | CASSLNTEAFF
- | - | TRBJ1-1 | TRBV12-3/TRBV12-4 | TGTGCCAGCAGTTTAATTTCGGAGGAAGCTTTCTTT | CASSLISEEAFF